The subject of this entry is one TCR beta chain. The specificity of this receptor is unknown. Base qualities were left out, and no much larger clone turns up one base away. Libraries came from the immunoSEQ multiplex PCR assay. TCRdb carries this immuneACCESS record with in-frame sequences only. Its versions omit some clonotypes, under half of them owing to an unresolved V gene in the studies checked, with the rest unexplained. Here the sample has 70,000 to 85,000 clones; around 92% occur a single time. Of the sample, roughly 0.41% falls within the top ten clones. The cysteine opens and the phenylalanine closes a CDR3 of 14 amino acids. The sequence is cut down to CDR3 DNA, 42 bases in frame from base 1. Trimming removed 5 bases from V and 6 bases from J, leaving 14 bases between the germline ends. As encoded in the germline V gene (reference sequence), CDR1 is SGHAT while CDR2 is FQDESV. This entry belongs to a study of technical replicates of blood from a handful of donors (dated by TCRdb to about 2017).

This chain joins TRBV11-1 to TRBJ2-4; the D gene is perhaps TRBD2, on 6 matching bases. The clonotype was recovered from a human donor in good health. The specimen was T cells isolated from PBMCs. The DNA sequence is TGTGCCAGCAGCCAGGGACGGGAGATAAACATTCAGTACTTC. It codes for CASSQGREINIQYF. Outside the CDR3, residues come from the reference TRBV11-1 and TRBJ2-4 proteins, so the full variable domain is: EAEVAQSPRYKITEKSQAVAFWCDPISGHATLYWYRQILGQGPELLVQFQDESVVDDSQLPKDRFSAERLKGVDSTLKIQPAELGDSAMYLCASSQGREINIQYFGAGTRLSVL.